This T cell receptor (beta chain) was captured by sequencing in a study of T cell responses to AZD1222 COVID-19 vaccine. Profiling relied on immunoSEQ multiplex PCR, and the TCRdb table lists in-frame clones only, not all of them. The repertoire holds more than 150,000 clones, about 94% seen once, with 9.2% in the top ten. V shed 3 bases and J 2 bases; nucleotides not matched to a gene: 9. The CDR3 length is 18 residues. The V gene's germline CDR1 is ENHRY and CDR2 SYGVKD. The J gene is TRBJ2-3, the V gene TRBV10-3; 12 bases line up with TRBD2. The TCR comes from an adult in good health. The starting material was peripheral blood, obtained on day 0 of AZD1222 vaccination. CDR3 sequence (DNA): TGTGCCATCAGTGAATCAAAAGGACTAGCGGGGAACACAGATACGCAGTATTTT. Protein sequence: CAISESKGLAGNTDTQYF.